One sample yielded the 19 T cell receptor beta chains listed below, sequenced in a study of beta chain features in type 1 diabetes. Sequenced material consisted of expressed TCRB transcripts (all of the isolated RNA was reverse transcribed). Sequenced by immunoSEQ multiplex PCR; TCRdb stores in-frame clones only, minus some. The sample consists of 300,000 to 400,000 clones, approximately 12% of them appearing once. The sequencing sample was made of naive CD4+ T cells from blood. The receptors derive from a young man in good health.

This clone was picked up a small number of times. The chain is built from TRBV9 and TRBJ2-2; 10 positions match TRBD2. Germline trimming cut 0 bases from V and 6 bases from J; bases unmatched to any gene: 2. The CDR3 spans 15 residues. Germline CDR1 SGDLS, CDR2 YYNGEE. The CDR3 DNA reads as TGTGCCAGCAGCGTAGGACTAGCGGGCGCCGGGGAGCTGTTTTTT. Protein sequence: CASSVGLAGAGELFF.

The V gene is TRBV9, the J gene TRBJ1-1; the D gene is possibly TRBD1 (6 bases). The ends were cut back, 6 bases at V and 3 bases at J, with 15 bases in the middle. The CDR3 totals 14 residues. Germline lookup yields CDR1 SGDLS and CDR2 YYNGEE. The CDR3 reads CASTKQGGDTEAFF. The DNA for the CDR3 is TGTGCCAGCACGAAACAGGGTGGGGACACTGAAGCTTTCTTT.

The V and J genes are TRBV6-1 and TRBJ2-1, with a possible D match to TRBD2 (5 bases). The CDR3 loop spans 14 amino acids. Germline values: CDR1 MNHNS, CDR2 SASEGT. Trimming shortened V by 4 bases and J by 4 bases, and 11 bases separated the two germline ends. As DNA, the CDR3 is TGTGCCAGCAGTGCGAGCGGAATGTACAATGAGCAGTTCTTC. Translation gives CASSASGMYNEQFF.

J is TRBJ1-1 and V is TRBV7-9, with D possibly TRBD1 on 5 matching bases. The germline CDR1 and CDR2 sequences are SEHNR and FQNEAQ (reference sequence). The germline V and J ends were trimmed by 6 bases and 1 base, with 9 bases remaining between them. The CDR3 extends over 13 amino acids. The chain's CDR3 is CASRSTENTEAFF. CDR3 nucleotide sequence: TGTGCCAGCAGATCGACAGAGAACACTGAAGCTTTCTTT.

The rearrangement uses TRBV7-9 and TRBJ1-1, with D maybe TRBD1 (6 bases). The CDR3 has 14 residues. V shed 8 bases and J shed 0 bases, with 13 bases lying between them. Germline CDR1 reads SEHNR; CDR2 reads FQNEAQ (reference sequence). In DNA form, the CDR3 reads TGTGCCAGCGGACACGACAGGATGAACACTGAAGCTTTCTTT. Its translation is CASGHDRMNTEAFF.

This clone turned up a few times. The chain uses TRBV11-1 and TRBJ2-1; 8 positions match TRBD1. Per germline, CDR1 SGHAT and CDR2 FQDESV (reference sequence). This CDR3 has 13 amino acids. Trimming cost V 6 bases and J 5 bases; bases outside gene matches: 3. The CDR3 DNA reads as TGTGCCAGCAGAACGACAGGGGACAATGAGCAGTTCTTC. It encodes CASRTTGDNEQFF. The full variable domain, rest sourced from reference TRBV11-1 and TRBJ2-1, is EAEVAQSPRYKITEKSQAVAFWCDPISGHATLYWYRQILGQGPELLVQFQDESVVDDSQLPKDRFSAERLKGVDSTLKIQPAELGDSAMYLCASRTTGDNEQFFGPGTRLTVL.

The chain combines TRBV7-2 with TRBJ2-3; weak D call: TRBD2 (5 bases). Trimming took off 2 bases at V and 3 bases at J, with 12 bases between the two ends. The CDR3 consists of 15 residues. Germline values: CDR1 SGHTA, CDR2 FQGNSA. The CDR3 here is CASSLRGLVTDTQYF. The CDR3 coding sequence is TGTGCCAGCAGCTTACGGGGTTTGGTAACAGATACGCAGTATTTT.

This clone was counted a few times. The V call is TRBV7-9, the J call TRBJ1-6; 7 bases fit TRBD1. Germline V gene sequence: CDR1 SEHNR, CDR2 FQNEAQ (reference sequence). Losses at the gene ends were 4 bases for V and 9 bases for J; bases not matched to a gene: 12. The length of the CDR3 is 16 residues. CDR3 protein: CASSSIQGFYGSPLHF. CDR3 nucleotide sequence: TGTGCCAGCAGCTCGATACAGGGGTTTTACGGTTCACCCCTCCACTTT.

The genes are TRBV27 and TRBJ2-1; D gene uncertain. Germline V gene data show CDR1 as MNHEY and CDR2 as SMNVEV (reference sequence). The germline V and J ends were trimmed by 2 bases and 0 bases, with 8 bases remaining between them. This CDR3 region has 15 residues. CDR3 DNA sequence: TGTGCCAGCAGTTTAACCCGGAGCTCCTACAATGAGCAGTTCTTC. It encodes CASSLTRSSYNEQFF.

The chain combines TRBV28 with TRBJ1-5; 8 nucleotides agree with TRBD1. The ends lost 4 bases at V and 7 bases at J; junction bases unmatched: 6. This CDR3 has 14 residues. Looked up from germline, CDR1 is MDHEN and CDR2 is SYDVKM. The CDR3 DNA follows: TGTGCCAGCAGTTCTGCACAGGGGGACCAGCCCCAGCATTTT. It translates to CASSSAQGDQPQHF. Complete variable domain (other parts from reference TRBV28 and TRBJ1-5): DVKVTQSSRYLVKRTGEKVFLECVQDMDHENMFWYRQDPGLGLRLIYFSYDVKMKEKGDIPEGYSVSREKKERFSLILESASTNQTSMYLCASSSAQGDQPQHFGDGTRLSIL.

This chain uses TRBV19 with TRBJ2-5; D might be TRBD2 (5 bases). Germline V gene data show CDR1 as LNHDA and CDR2 as SQIVND (reference sequence). CDR3 size: 14 residues. Trimming took 5 bases from V and 3 from J, leaving 13 bases between them. CDR3 loop: CASSFGGAEETQYF. DNA of the CDR3: TGTGCCAGTAGTTTCGGCGGAGCGGAAGAGACCCAGTACTTC.

The chain combines TRBV28 with TRBJ2-4; D is possibly TRBD1 (6 bases). The CDR3 is 13 residues long. Trimming removed 6 bases at V and 7 bases at J, with 13 bases between. Germline V lookup: CDR1 MDHEN, CDR2 SYDVKM. The CDR3 loop reads CASSSDRLNIQYF. The CDR3 bases are TGTGCCAGCAGCTCTGACAGGCTCAACATTCAGTACTTC.

In this sample, this clone turned up many times. The chain employs TRBV28 and TRBJ2-1, with D uncertain. This CDR3 has 12 residues. Trimming took 2 bases from V and 7 from J, leaving 6 bases between them. Per germline, CDR1 MDHEN and CDR2 SYDVKM. The CDR3 region is CASSLARNEQFF. The CDR3 DNA is TGTGCCAGCAGTTTAGCCAGAAATGAGCAGTTCTTC.

This clone turned up a few times. The junction and the germline gene differ at one end; a read error may be behind it. V usage is TRBV7-7 and J usage is TRBJ2-5, with 7 bases matching TRBD1. The CDR3 has 14 residues. Germline CDR1 is SSHAT and CDR2 is FNYEAQ (reference sequence). The CDR3 region is CASSLGQSQETQYF. The CDR3 DNA sequence: TGTGCTAGCAGCTTGGGACAGAGCCAAGAGACCCAGTACTTC.

The chain is built from TRBV2 and TRBJ2-7; D perhaps matches TRBD1 (7 bases). CDR1 is SNHLY, CDR2 FYNNEI, per germline. V lost 2 bases, J lost 0 bases, and 11 bases lay in between. The length of the CDR3 is 15 residues. The CDR3 nucleotides read TGTGCCAGCAGTGAAAGGGGGGACAGCTCCTACGAGCAGTACTTC. The encoded protein is CASSERGDSSYEQYF.

This clone came up a few times. The chain joins TRBV29-1 to TRBJ2-2; 7 bases fit TRBD1. The junction had 14 bases not matched to a gene; V was cut back by 5 bases and J by 8 bases. Germline V gene data show CDR1 as SQVTM and CDR2 as ANQGSEA. The CDR3 covers 15 residues. The CDR3 sequence: CSVKVFEGAAGELFF. The CDR3 DNA sequence: TGCAGCGTTAAGGTGTTTGAGGGGGCTGCGGGGGAGCTGTTTTTT.

The chain links TRBV7-2 to TRBJ1-1; D is uncertain. V lost 0 bases and J 0 bases, leaving 8 bases between the germline ends. The germline V gene has CDR1 SGHTA and CDR2 FQGNSA. The CDR3 is made up of 15 amino acids. In DNA form, the CDR3 reads TGTGCCAGCAGCTTAGCACAAGTCTTGAACACTGAAGCTTTCTTT. This gives the protein CASSLAQVLNTEAFF.

This clone was counted a few times. The rearrangement links TRBV6-6 to TRBJ2-7, with TRBD2 identical over 11 bases. The CDR3 has 15 residues. V dropped 6 bases and J dropped 1; count of bases not matched to a gene: 5. Germline V lookup: CDR1 MNHNY, CDR2 SVGAGI (reference sequence). CDR3 region: CASRTGTSGSYEQYF. The CDR3 DNA reads TGTGCCAGCAGAACCGGGACTAGCGGATCCTACGAGCAGTACTTC.

The CDR3 DNA is TGTGCCAGCAGCCCACCTCCCCAAGCGGACAGCTCCTACGAGCAGTACTTC. As protein: CASSPPPQADSSYEQYF. The chain carries TRBV13 and TRBJ2-7, with TRBD1 as a possible D gene (6 bases). Germline assignment: CDR1 PRHDT and CDR2 FYEKMQ (reference sequence). The length of the CDR3 is 17 residues. V lost 5 bases to trimming and J lost 0 bases, with 20 bases between them. Together with reference TRBV13 and TRBJ2-7, the CDR3 gives the full variable domain: AAGVIQSPRHLIKEKRETATLKCYPIPRHDTVYWYQQGPGQDPQFLISFYEKMQSDKGSIPDRFSAQQFSDYHSELNMSSLELGDSALYFCASSPPPQADSSYEQYFGPGTRLTVT.